This entry lists 9 T cell receptor beta chains sequenced from one sample in a study of blood T cell repertoires in COVID-19. Assay used: immunoSEQ multiplex PCR; TCRdb lists only in-frame clones, some missing. In the table there are around 92,000 clones, around 84% of which are singletons. The sequencing sample was made of peripheral blood. Source of these receptors: a woman in her sixties or seventies in a cohort sampled during active or convalescent COVID-19.

The chain carries TRBV3-1 (or the pseudogene TRBV3-2) and TRBJ1-1, with unresolved D. The CDR3 loop spans 15 amino acids. Germline-derived CDR1 and CDR2 are LGHDT and YNNKEL (reference sequence). Deletions cut 4 bases from V and 5 bases from J, with 17 bases between. CDR3: CASSPLRSGETEAFF. In nucleotides, the CDR3 is TGTGCCAGCAGCCCCCTCCGAAGCGGGGAGACTGAAGCTTTCTTT.

The chain employs TRBV11-3 and TRBJ1-5; TRBD1 agrees at 8 bases. The V and J ends lost 6 bases and 2 bases, in that order; junction bases with no gene match: 3. Germline loops: CDR1 SGHNT, CDR2 YENEEA. The CDR3 covers 14 residues. In DNA form, the CDR3 reads TGTGCCAGCAGGGTGGACAGGGGCAATCAGCCCCAGCATTTT. Protein sequence: CASRVDRGNQPQHF.

The genes are TRBV14 and TRBJ1-1, with D maybe TRBD1 (5 bases). V was clipped by 1 base and J by 5 bases, with 17 bases between them. This CDR3 comprises 16 residues. Germline V gives CDR1 SGHDN, CDR2 FVKESK. The CDR3 loop reads CASSQVGGAVGTEAFF. The CDR3 bases are TGTGCCAGCAGCCAAGTAGGTGGGGCTGTCGGGACTGAAGCTTTCTTT.

The chain carries TRBV16 and TRBJ2-2; a possible D gene is TRBD2 (6 bases). The CDR3 has 16 residues. V lost 1 base to trimming and J lost 6 bases, with 15 bases between them. CDR1 is KGHSY and CDR2 is FQNENV in the germline V gene. CDR3 sequence (DNA): TGTGCCAGCAGCCAATGGGGTCGCGGGGCCGCCGGGGAGCTGTTTTTT. This codes for CASSQWGRGAAGELFF.

V gene TRBV19 combines with J gene TRBJ2-1, with 13 bases that match TRBD2. V gave up 7 bases and J gave up 9 bases; unmatched junction bases: 3. The CDR3 runs 13 residues. CDR1 is LNHDA, CDR2 SQIVND, per germline (reference sequence). CDR3 loop: CASIGLAGVEQFF. DNA for the CDR3: TGTGCCAGTATTGGACTAGCGGGAGTTGAGCAGTTCTTC.

The chain combines TRBV6-5 with TRBJ2-7; 9 bases fit TRBD1. Unmatched junction bases numbered 5, after V lost 4 bases and J lost 4 bases. This CDR3 is built from 14 residues. The germline V gene encodes CDR1 MNHEY and CDR2 SVGAGI. The CDR3, as DNA: TGTGCCAGCAGTTCCACGGACAGGGGTTACGAGCAGTACTTC. Protein: CASSSTDRGYEQYF.

This clone appeared a single time. This chain joins TRBV11-3 and TRBJ2-1; TRBD2 aligns across 7 bases. After removal of 5 bases from V and 8 bases from J, the junction contained 9 bases not matched to a gene. The germline V gene has CDR1 SGHNT and CDR2 YENEEA. The CDR3 runs 14 residues. CDR3 in amino acids: CASSPTSRGYEQFF. The CDR3 region has the DNA TGTGCCAGCAGCCCGACTAGCCGGGGTTATGAGCAGTTCTTC.

The V and J genes are TRBV5-1 and TRBJ1-2; no clear D. The V gene's germline CDR1 is SGHRS and CDR2 YFSETQ. This CDR3 region has 13 residues. V gave up 4 bases and J gave up 4 bases, with 11 bases separating them. The CDR3 nucleotides are TGCGCCAGCAGCCCTAGAGTGAGCTATGGCTACACCTTC. Its protein is CASSPRVSYGYTF.

The J gene is TRBJ2-2, the V gene TRBV25-1, with 7 bases fitting TRBD1. Germline CDR1 is MGHDK and CDR2 is SYGVNS. J was trimmed by 6 bases and V by 2 bases; bases with no gene match: 6. The CDR3 sequence is 15 residues long. CDR3 sequence: CASSETGQIAGELFF. CDR3 bases: TGTGCCAGCAGTGAAACGGGACAGATAGCCGGGGAGCTGTTTTTT.